This entry lists 9 T cell receptor beta chains sequenced from one sample in a study of blood T cell repertoires in COVID-19. TCRdb keeps only in-frame clones here, not all; method: immunoSEQ multiplex PCR. The profile shows hundreds of thousands of clones, approximately 86% of them singletons. The sequenced material came from peripheral blood. The receptors come from a woman under 40 who had recovered from COVID-19.

This sequence joins TRBV30 and TRBJ2-3; a possible D gene is TRBD2 (5 bases). Germline V CDR1 and CDR2: GTSNPN, SVGIG (reference sequence). Between the trimmed V and J ends, which lost 0 bases and 3 bases, there was a span of 7 bases. The CDR3 length is 13 residues. CDR3 DNA sequence: TGTGCCTGGAGTGTACTAGGGACAGATACGCAGTATTTT. It specifies CAWSVLGTDTQYF.

The chain employs TRBV5-1 and TRBJ2-2; 7 bases are a match to TRBD1. The CDR3 has 15 residues. Germline trimming cut 5 bases from V and 4 bases from J; bases unmatched to any gene: 8. Germline-derived CDR1 and CDR2 are SGHRS and YFSETQ. The CDR3 DNA follows: TGCGCCAGCAGATCCGACAGGGTCGGCACCGGGGAGCTGTTTTTT. The encoded protein is CASRSDRVGTGELFF.

The chain carries TRBV5-4 and TRBJ2-7; possibly TRBD1 for D (5 bases). Germline lookup yields CDR1 SGHNT and CDR2 YYREEE (reference sequence). CDR3 length: 15 amino acids. With 5 bases removed from V and 2 bases from J, the gap between germline ends came to 17 bases. The CDR3 DNA reads as TGTGCCAGCAGTTCCTCTGCCAGGGCCCCCTACGAGCAGTACTTC. Amino acids: CASSSSARAPYEQYF.

The V and J genes are TRBV7-2 and TRBJ2-7, with TRBD2 as a possible D gene (6 bases). The germline V gene has CDR1 SGHTA and CDR2 FQGNSA. The CDR3 spans 13 residues. V was clipped by 8 bases and J by 2 bases, with 13 bases between them. The CDR3 nucleotides read TGTGCCAGCGGATCGGGACTGACCTACGAGCAGTACTTC. Its protein product is CASGSGLTYEQYF.

The rearrangement joins TRBV6-5 to TRBJ2-5; D is uncertain. V shed 7 bases and J shed 7 bases, with 10 bases lying between them. The CDR3 is 11 residues long. Looked up from germline, CDR1 is MNHEY and CDR2 is SVGAGI. The CDR3 bases are TGTGCCAGCATTCTTCTCGGGACCCAGTACTTC. It specifies CASILLGTQYF.

This clone appeared a single time. The V call is TRBV28, the J call TRBJ1-2; D uncertain. The CDR3 length is 16 residues. The germline V and J ends were trimmed by 11 bases and 4 bases, with 26 bases remaining between them. Germline values: CDR1 MDHEN, CDR2 SYDVKM. CDR3 bases: TGTGCCGTCCTTTTTTGGTCGACTCTCTTGGGCTATGGCTACACCTTC. Protein product: CAVLFWSTLLGYGYTF.

The V gene is TRBV29-1, the J gene TRBJ2-7, with 8 bases fitting TRBD1. V lost 6 bases and J lost 4; bases outside the gene matches: 5. CDR1 is SQVTM, CDR2 ANQGSEA, per germline. CDR3 length: 12 residues. The CDR3 sequence: CSVWTGSYEQYF. The CDR3 region has the DNA TGCAGCGTATGGACAGGGAGTTACGAGCAGTACTTC.

The gene calls are TRBV7-9 and TRBJ2-1, with D possibly matching TRBD1 (6 bases). CDR1 and CDR2 (germline): SEHNR, FQNEAQ (reference sequence). The V and J ends lost 8 bases and 8 bases respectively, with 19 bases between them. The length of the CDR3 is 14 residues. CDR3 sequence (DNA): TGTGCCAGCGGACTTCCCAATGGGGGCGATGAGCAGTTCTTC. This gives the protein CASGLPNGGDEQFF.

The V call is TRBV28, the J call TRBJ2-7; 12 bases match TRBD1. The germline V gene has CDR1 MDHEN and CDR2 SYDVKM. This CDR3 is 14 amino acids long. Losses at the gene ends were 10 bases for V and 5 bases for J; bases not matched to a gene: 9. The chain's CDR3 is CATEPGQGAHEQYF. CDR3 in DNA: TGTGCCACCGAACCGGGACAGGGGGCCCACGAGCAGTACTTC. The complete variable domain, with remaining parts taken from reference TRBV28 and TRBJ2-7, reads DVKVTQSSRYLVKRTGEKVFLECVQDMDHENMFWYRQDPGLGLRLIYFSYDVKMKEKGDIPEGYSVSREKKERFSLILESASTNQTSMYLCATEPGQGAHEQYFGPGTRLTVT.